This T cell receptor (beta chain) was documented in a study of vaccination and CD4 T cells after COVID-19. Study-level background: Recovered-phase convalescent patients showed SARS-CoV-2 positivity by nasal swab PCR; fewer than ten were mild, one severe.

A few counts support this clonotype. Its target is not known. Treatment noted: roughly ten-day PBMC culture with coronavirus spike peptide pools or control peptides (ViraFEST assay). V gave up 1 base and J gave up 1 base, with 8 bases separating them. Germline CDR1 and CDR2: DFQATT and SNEGSKA (reference sequence). The CDR3 runs to 14 residues. The Oncomine TCR Beta short-read assay sequenced DNA from cultured CD4+ T cells. The template was genomic DNA from cultured CD4+ T cells. TCRdb re-called the PCR reads with MiXCR, one entry per CDR3 protein. The data hold 15,000 to 20,000 distinct CDR3 sequences, with approximately 55% observed a single time.

This chain connects TRBV20-1 to TRBJ1-5; D unclear. Sequenced: CD4+ T cells from blood, cultured in vitro. The clonotype originates from a human donor who had recovered from COVID-19. CDR3 sequence reads: CSARGPGSNQPQHF. The CDR3 DNA is TGCAGTGCTAGAGGCCCCGGGAGCAATCAGCCCCAGCATTTT.